This TCR beta chain was observed in a study of T cells in placental villitis. Background on the whole study: Two of the control placentae were from preterm deliveries, but examination found no significant pathology in either one. Placental TCR-beta repertoires were compared across villitis of unknown etiology, gestational-age-matched unaffected controls, and infectious villitis in order to test an allograft-versus-infection hypothesis.

As controls, ten to eleven placentae without villitis were matched to the villitis of unknown etiology cases by gestational age at delivery. After delivery, the placentae were collected and evaluated both grossly and histologically, and only then was archival tissue selected. Five 10-micron scrolls were cut from each FFPE block, and DNA was isolated using the AllPrep DNA/RNA FFPE Tissue kit. DNA concentration and purity were checked by NanoDrop, and RNA quality was assessed on a Bioanalyzer. What the research found in general, with its limitations: Because the paraffin blocks included small amounts of decidua, some of the captured T cells, particularly in controls, may have been decidual rather than villous infiltrates. Higher CMV-specific clone frequencies were found in infectious CMV cases than in villitis of unknown etiology (around 0.011 vs 0.00091), and no difference in CMV-specific clone frequencies was seen between villitis of unknown etiology and controls. Villitis of unknown etiology placentae showed higher clonality than controls (median about 0.05 versus 0.006, p=0.0025), indicating clonal expansion. Sequencing bulk tissue made it impossible to distinguish helper, regulatory or cytotoxic T cells or to tell maternal from fetal T cells, and the approach excluded gamma-delta receptors.

Of note for this clone: Its antigen target is currently unknown. Per-base quality was not reported, and no clone a single base away is much larger than it.

Using the immunoSEQ v4 bias-controlled multiplex PCR assay, run blinded to group allocation, TCR-beta CDR3 regions were amplified from genomic DNA. Reference gene primers were added alongside TCR-beta primers to estimate nucleated cell and T cell quantities per sample. Sequencing of the libraries was performed on an Illumina MiSeq with a 100-cycle paired-end protocol. The published analysis was carried out like this. Diversity and richness were calculated in immunoSEQ Analyzer software; richness by iChao1, clonality based on Pielou evenness and Shannon diversity (0-1, higher means less diverse). Using confidence 3 and substitution 2, CDR3 amino acid sequences together with their V/J genes were queried against VDJdb for CMV, EBV and influenza A specificities. TCR-beta amino acid clonotype overlap between villitis of unknown etiology, infectious villitis and control repertoires was assessed with the Morisita-Horn index. Entries here come from immuneACCESS through TCRdb and include only in-frame sequences with V and J called. Some clones fail to appear in such tables; in the studies checked, an unresolved V gene covers under half of the shortfall, and the cause of the remainder is unknown. V and J calls plus clone size are reproduced from that table; the DNA served to infer D and trimming. This sample gives about 330 clones in total; 95% to 99% of them show up just once. The ten largest clonotypes hold around 4.4% of the sample.

The germline V gene (reference sequence) supplies CDR1 SEHNR and CDR2 FQNEAQ. The CDR3 goes from the cysteine to the phenylalanine over 15 residues. Just the 45-base CDR3 DNA is kept, in frame starting at base 1. Unmatched junction bases come to 11, with V trimmed by 6 bases and J by 4 bases. Sequencing was carried out using placental tissue containing maternal and fetal cells. The clonotype was recovered from a human donor in good health; the placental T cells may come from both mother and fetus. The sequence is built from TRBV7-9 and TRBJ1-1; TRBD1 agrees with 7 junctional bases. In nucleotides, the sequence is TGTGCCAGCAGACCTAGACAGGGTCGGGGCACTGAAGCTTTCTTT. Translation gives CASRPRQGRGTEAFF.